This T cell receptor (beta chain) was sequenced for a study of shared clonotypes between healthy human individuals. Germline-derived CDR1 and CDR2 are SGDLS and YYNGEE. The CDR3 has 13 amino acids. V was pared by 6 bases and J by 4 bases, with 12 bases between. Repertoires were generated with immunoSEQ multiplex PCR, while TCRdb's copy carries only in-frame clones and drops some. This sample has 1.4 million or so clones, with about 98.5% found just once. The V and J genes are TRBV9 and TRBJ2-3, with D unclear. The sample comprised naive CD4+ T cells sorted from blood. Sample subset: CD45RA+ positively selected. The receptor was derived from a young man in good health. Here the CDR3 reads CASTRSGADTQYF. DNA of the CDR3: TGTGCCAGCACCAGATCTGGGGCAGATACGCAGTATTTT. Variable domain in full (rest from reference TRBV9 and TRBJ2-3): DSGVTQTPKHLITATGQRVTLRCSPRSGDLSVYWYQQSLDQGLQFLIQYYNGEERAKGNILERFSAQQFPDLHSELNLSSLELGDSALYFCASTRSGADTQYFGPGTRLTVL.